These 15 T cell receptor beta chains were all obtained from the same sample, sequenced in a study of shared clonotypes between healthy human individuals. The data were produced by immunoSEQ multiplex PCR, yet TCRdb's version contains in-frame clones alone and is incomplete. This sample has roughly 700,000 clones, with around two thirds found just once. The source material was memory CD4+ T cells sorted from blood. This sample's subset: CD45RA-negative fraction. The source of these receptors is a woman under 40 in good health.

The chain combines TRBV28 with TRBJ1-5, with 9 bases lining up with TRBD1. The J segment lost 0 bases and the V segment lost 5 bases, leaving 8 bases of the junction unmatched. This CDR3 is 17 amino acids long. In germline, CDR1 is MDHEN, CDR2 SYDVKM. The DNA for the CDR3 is TGTGCCAGCAGTACCACCGGGACAGGGAATAGCAATCAGCCCCAGCATTTT. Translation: CASSTTGTGNSNQPQHF.

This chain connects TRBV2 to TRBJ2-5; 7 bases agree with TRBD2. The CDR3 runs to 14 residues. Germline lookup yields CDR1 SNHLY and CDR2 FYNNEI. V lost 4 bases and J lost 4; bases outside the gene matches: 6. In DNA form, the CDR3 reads TGTGCCAGCAGTGGCCTCACGGGAGGAGAGACCCAGTACTTC. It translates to CASSGLTGGETQYF.

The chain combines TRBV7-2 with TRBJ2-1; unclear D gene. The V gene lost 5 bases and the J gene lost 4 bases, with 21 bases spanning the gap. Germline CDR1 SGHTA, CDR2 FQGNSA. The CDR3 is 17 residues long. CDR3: CASSKQRTESQYNEQFF. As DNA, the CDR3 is TGTGCCAGCAGCAAGCAACGGACCGAAAGCCAGTACAATGAGCAGTTCTTC.

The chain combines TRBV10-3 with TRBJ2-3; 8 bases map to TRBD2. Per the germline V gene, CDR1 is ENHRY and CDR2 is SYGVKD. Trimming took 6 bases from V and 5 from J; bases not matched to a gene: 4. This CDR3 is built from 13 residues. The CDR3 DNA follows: TGTGCCATCAGCCGGGAGGGCAAAGATACGCAGTATTTT. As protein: CAISREGKDTQYF.

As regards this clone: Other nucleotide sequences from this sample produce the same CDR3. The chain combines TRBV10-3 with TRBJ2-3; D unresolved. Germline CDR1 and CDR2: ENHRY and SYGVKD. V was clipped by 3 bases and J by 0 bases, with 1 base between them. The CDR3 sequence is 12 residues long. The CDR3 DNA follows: TGTGCCATCAGTGATAGCACAGATACGCAGTATTTT. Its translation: CAISDSTDTQYF.

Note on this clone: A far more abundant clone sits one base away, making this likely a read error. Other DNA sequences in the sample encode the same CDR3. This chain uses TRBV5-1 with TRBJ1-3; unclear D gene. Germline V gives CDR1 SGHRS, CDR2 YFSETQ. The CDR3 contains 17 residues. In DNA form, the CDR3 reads TGTGCCAGCAGCTTGGAAGGAAACAGTGAATCTGGAAACACCATATATTTT. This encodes CASSLEGNSESGNTIYF.

The CDR3 sequence: CASEPRPGQGSYNEQFF. The CDR3 DNA reads TGTGCCAGCGAACCTAGACCGGGACAGGGGTCCTACAATGAGCAGTTCTTC. The rearrangement uses TRBV27 and TRBJ2-1; TRBD1 matches 10 bases. The CDR3 extends over 17 amino acids. Trimming cost V 8 bases and J 1 base; bases outside gene matches: 11. Looked up from germline, CDR1 is MNHEY and CDR2 is SMNVEV (reference sequence).

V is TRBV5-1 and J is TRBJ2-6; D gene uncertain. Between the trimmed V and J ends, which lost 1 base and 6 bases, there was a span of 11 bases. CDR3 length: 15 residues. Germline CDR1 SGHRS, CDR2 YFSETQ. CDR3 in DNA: TGCGCCAGCAGCTTGTCTGGAAGTGAGGCCAACGTCCTGACTTTC. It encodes CASSLSGSEANVLTF. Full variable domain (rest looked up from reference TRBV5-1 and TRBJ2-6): KAGVTQTPRYLIKTRGQQVTLSCSPISGHRSVSWYQQTPGQGLQFLFEYFSETQRNKGNFPGRFSGRQFSNSRSEMNVSTLELGDSALYLCASSLSGSEANVLTFGAGSRLTVL.

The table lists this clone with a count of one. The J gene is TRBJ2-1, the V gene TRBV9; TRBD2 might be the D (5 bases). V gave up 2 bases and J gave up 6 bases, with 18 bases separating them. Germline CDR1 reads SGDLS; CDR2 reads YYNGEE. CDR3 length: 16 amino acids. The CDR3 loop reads CASSVATGRGLNEQFF. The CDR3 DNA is TGTGCCAGCAGCGTGGCTACCGGGCGAGGGCTCAATGAGCAGTTCTTC.

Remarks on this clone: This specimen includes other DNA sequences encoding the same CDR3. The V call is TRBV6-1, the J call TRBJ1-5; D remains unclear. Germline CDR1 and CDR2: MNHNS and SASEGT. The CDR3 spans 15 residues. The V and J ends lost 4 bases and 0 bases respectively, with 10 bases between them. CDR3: CASSAFRGSNQPQHF. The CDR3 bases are TGTGCCAGCAGTGCATTTCGGGGTAGCAATCAGCCCCAGCATTTT.

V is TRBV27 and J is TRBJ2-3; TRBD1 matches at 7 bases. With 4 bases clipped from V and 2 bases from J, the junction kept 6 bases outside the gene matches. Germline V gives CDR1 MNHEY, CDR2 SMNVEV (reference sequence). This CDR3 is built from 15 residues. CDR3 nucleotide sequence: TGTGCCAGCAGTTCCAAGGGGGCGGACACAGATACGCAGTATTTT. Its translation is CASSSKGADTDTQYF.

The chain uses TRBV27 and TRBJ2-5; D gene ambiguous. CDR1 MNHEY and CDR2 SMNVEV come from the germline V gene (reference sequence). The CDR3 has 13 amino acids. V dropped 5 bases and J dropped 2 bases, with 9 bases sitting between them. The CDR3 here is CASSAARQETQYF. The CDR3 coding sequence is TGTGCCAGCAGTGCGGCAAGGCAAGAGACCCAGTACTTC.

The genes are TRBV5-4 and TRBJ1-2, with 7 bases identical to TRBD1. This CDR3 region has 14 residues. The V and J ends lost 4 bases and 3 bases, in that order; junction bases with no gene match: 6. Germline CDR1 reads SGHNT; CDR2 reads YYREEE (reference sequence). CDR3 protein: CASSLDRNDYGYTF. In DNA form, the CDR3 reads TGTGCCAGCAGCCTGGACAGGAACGACTATGGCTACACCTTC.

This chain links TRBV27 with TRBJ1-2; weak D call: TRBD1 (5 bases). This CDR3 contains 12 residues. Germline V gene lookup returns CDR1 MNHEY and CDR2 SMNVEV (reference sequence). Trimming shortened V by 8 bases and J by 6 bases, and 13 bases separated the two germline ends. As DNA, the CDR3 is TGTGCCAGCCTGAGGGGAGTGAATGGCTACACCTTC. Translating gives CASLRGVNGYTF.

The CDR3 nucleotides are TGCGCCAGCAGTGGGGGACAGGGACCCTACGAGCAGTACTTC. Protein sequence: CASSGGQGPYEQYF. This chain joins TRBV10-1 and TRBJ2-7, with 9 bases that match TRBD1. V lost 4 bases, J lost 2 bases, and 3 bases stayed unmatched. The CDR3 runs 14 residues. In germline, CDR1 is WNHNN, CDR2 SYGVQD (reference sequence).